A single count supports the clone carrying this T cell receptor (beta chain). This sample was included in a study of PD-L1 blockade in urothelial cancer. CDR3 length: 16 amino acids. Trimming stripped 4 bases from V and 4 bases from J, with 19 bases between. CDR1 SGHRS and CDR2 YFSETQ come from the germline V gene. Assay used: immunoSEQ multiplex PCR; TCRdb lists only in-frame clones, some missing. The sample comprises roughly 32,000 clones, roughly 88% of which are singletons, and 30% rests with the top ten. The sample consisted of PBMCs, taken around atezolizumab (anti-PD-L1) treatment. The rearrangement uses TRBV5-1 and TRBJ2-3; tentatively, D is TRBD2 (7 bases). This TCR was sampled from a man aged 55 to 69 with urothelial cancer. CDR3 bases: TGCGCCAGCAGCGTGGGGTCGGGGGGCCGGGCAGATACGCAGTATTTT. This encodes CASSVGSGGRADTQYF. The whole variable domain, filled in from reference TRBV5-1 and TRBJ2-3, reads KAGVTQTPRYLIKTRGQQVTLSCSPISGHRSVSWYQQTPGQGLQFLFEYFSETQRNKGNFPGRFSGRQFSNSRSEMNVSTLELGDSALYLCASSVGSGGRADTQYFGPGTRLTVL.